Listed below are T cell receptor beta chains from one sample, sequenced in a study of response to subunit inactivated influenza vaccine. One entry per CDR3 protein results from TCRdb running MiXCR on the RT-PCR reads. The sample records roughly 780,000 distinct CDR3 sequences, around 20% being singletons. Material: PBMCs from blood, obtained around 5 days after vaccination. These receptors were obtained from a man aged 45 to 65 who received an inactivated influenza vaccine. Both conserved end residues are part of each CDR3. A D gene is named only where the DNA matches it firmly. Clone size is shown for a subset of rows, as once, few, many or a class of expanded clone.

size | D | J | length | V | DNA | CDR3
many | . | TRBJ2-1 | 12 | TRBV7-3 | TGTGCCAGCAGCTCAGGGGGGGGTGAGCAGTTCTTC | CASSSGGGEQFF
. | TRBD1 | TRBJ1-4 | 12 | TRBV29-1 | TGCAGCGCAACAGGGGCGGGTGAAAAACTGTTTTTT | CSATGAGEKLFF
few | . | TRBJ2-5 | 13 | TRBV20-1 | TGCAGTGCAACCCCCGCCGGGGCGGAGACCCAGTACTTC | CSATPAGAETQYF
. | . | TRBJ2-3 | 13 | TRBV27 | TGTGCCAGCAACGGACTCGGCTGGGATACGCAGTATTTT | CASNGLGWDTQYF
. | TRBD2 | TRBJ2-3 | 17 | TRBV5-5 | TGTGCCAGCAGCTTGGCGCGGACTAGCGGCATCACAGATACGCAGTATTTT | CASSLARTSGITDTQYF
few | . | TRBJ2-1 | 17 | TRBV29-1 | TGCAGCGCCCTGGACAGGCCAAGCGGGAGCACCTACAATGAGCAGTTCTTC | CSALDRPSGSTYNEQFF
many | TRBD2 | TRBJ2-1 | 15 | TRBV12-3/TRBV12-4 | TGTGCCAGCAGTCCCGGGACTAGCTCGCTAGGTGAGCAGTTCTTC | CASSPGTSSLGEQFF
few | . | TRBJ1-1 | 13 | TRBV6-2/TRBV6-3 | TGTGCCAGCAGTGCCGCTCGGATGGCTGAAGCTTTCTTT | CASSAARMAEAFF
few | . | TRBJ2-7 | 18 | TRBV4-1 | TGCGCCAGCAGCCAAGGCCCTCCGACAGTGCCATCCAGGTACGAGCAGTACTTC | CASSQGPPTVPSRYEQYF
. | . | TRBJ1-1 | 14 | TRBV6-1 | TGTGCCAGCATGCTCGACGCGGCGAACACTGAAGCTTTCTTT | CASMLDAANTEAFF
few | . | TRBJ1-2 | 12 | TRBV29-1 | TGCAGCGTTCAGAGGGGCGCCTATGGCTACACCTTC | CSVQRGAYGYTF
few | . | TRBJ1-5 | 14 | TRBV7-8 | TGTGCCAGCAGCCCCACTCGGGGCATGCAGCCCCAGCATTTT | CASSPTRGMQPQHF
few | . | TRBJ2-3 | 16 | TRBV6-5 | TGTGCCAGCAGTTACATTGGTGCAGAGCTCACAGATACGCAGTATTTT | CASSYIGAELTDTQYF
many | . | TRBJ1-2 | 13 | TRBV12-3/TRBV12-4 | TGTGCCAGCAGAGGGGACACCAACTATGGCTACACCTTC | CASRGDTNYGYTF
few | TRBD1 | TRBJ2-6 | 17 | TRBV20-1 | TGCAGTGCTAGTGGGTCAGGGGGCCACTCTGGGGCCAACGTCCTGACTTTC | CSASGSGGHSGANVLTF
many | TRBD1 | TRBJ2-7 | 14 | TRBV7-9 | TGTGCCAGCAGCCCACCCGGGACAGAAGGCGAGCAGTACTTC | CASSPPGTEGEQYF
. | . | TRBJ1-1 | 15 | TRBV6-2/TRBV6-3 | TGTGCCAGCAGTTACTCGATTTGGGGCACAACTGAAGCTTTCTTT | CASSYSIWGTTEAFF
few | TRBD1 | TRBJ2-1 | 15 | TRBV5-5 | TGTGCCAGCAGCTTAGTCGGGACAGGGGCGATTGAGCAGTTCTTC | CASSLVGTGAIEQFF
. | . | TRBJ1-4 | 15 | TRBV13 | TGTGCCAGCAGCTACGGACAGACGGTTGATGAAAAACTGTTTTTT | CASSYGQTVDEKLFF
. | . | TRBJ2-2 | 11 | TRBV6-2/TRBV6-3 | TGTGCCAGCAGGCAGGTCGGGGAGCTGTTTTTT | CASRQVGELFF
. | . | TRBJ2-7 | 18 | TRBV28 | TGTGCCAGCAGTTTCGGCTTACTATCGACCGGGACCTCCTACGAGCAGTACTTC | CASSFGLLSTGTSYEQYF
few | TRBD1 | TRBJ1-1 | 14 | TRBV14 | TGTGCCAGCAGCGCCAAGAGACAGGGTACTGAAGCTTTCTTT | CASSAKRQGTEAFF
. | TRBD2 | TRBJ2-3 | 20 | TRBV5-1 | TGCGCCAGCAGTTCCCTATTCCGGACTAGCGGGACCCTACTCACAGATACGCAGTATTTT | CASSSLFRTSGTLLTDTQYF
few | . | TRBJ2-1 | 12 | TRBV6-2/TRBV6-3 | TGTGCCAGCAGCCCAGGTACTCGGGGGCAGTTCTTC | CASSPGTRGQFF
. | . | TRBJ2-3 | 13 | TRBV7-2 | TGTGCCAGCAGCTATAGCCTTGCAGATACGCAGTATTTT | CASSYSLADTQYF
. | TRBD2 | TRBJ2-2 | 17 | TRBV12-3/TRBV12-4 | TGTGCCAGCAGTTTTCAGCGGGGGGCTGGTAGGGCCGGGGAGCTGTTTTTT | CASSFQRGAGRAGELFF
few | . | TRBJ2-1 | 16 | TRBV7-3 | TGTGCCAGCAGCTTAGGCTTTCAACCCATCTACAATGAGCAGTTCTTC | CASSLGFQPIYNEQFF
few | TRBD1 | TRBJ1-2 | 14 | TRBV7-2 | TGTGCCAGCAACGTAAACCGGGACAGGGTGCGCTACACCTTC | CASNVNRDRVRYTF
many | . | TRBJ1-6 | 15 | TRBV6-2/TRBV6-3 | TGTGCCAGCAGTTACGTGGAATCCTATAATTCACCCCTCCACTTT | CASSYVESYNSPLHF
once | . | TRBJ1-2 | 11 | TRBV30 | TGTGCCTGGAGTGTAGGCGGTGGCTACACCTTC | CAWSVGGGYTF
few | TRBD1 | TRBJ2-7 | 16 | TRBV4-2 | TGTGCCAGCAGCCAAGATTACGGGGACAGACATTACGAGCAGTACTTC | CASSQDYGDRHYEQYF
few | . | TRBJ1-4 | 15 | TRBV5-1 | TGCGCCAGCAGCCCGAAGGGCGGCCGGAATGAAAAACTGTTTTTT | CASSPKGGRNEKLFF
. | TRBD1 | TRBJ2-5 | 14 | TRBV28 | TGTGCCAGCAGTTTATATCTCGGACAGGCGAGGAGTAGCTTC | CASSLYLGQARSSF
. | . | TRBJ2-2 | 12 | TRBV19 | TGTGCCAGTAGTATTTCCGGGGCTTCGCTGTTTTTT | CASSISGASLFF
few | . | TRBJ2-7 | 14 | TRBV12-3/TRBV12-4 | TGTGCCAGCAGTTGGGAGAGGGGCACCTACGAGCAGTACTTC | CASSWERGTYEQYF
many | . | TRBJ2-3 | 15 | TRBV5-1 | TGCGCCAGCAGCCTTGGAGACACCACAACAGATACGCAGTATTTT | CASSLGDTTTDTQYF
few | . | TRBJ2-3 | 13 | TRBV20-1 | TGCAGTGCTAGTCAAGGCCGGCGGGGGCTCAGGTATTTT | CSASQGRRGLRYF
. | . | TRBJ2-3 | 14 | TRBV5-1 | TGCGCCAGCAGCTTCACCCGAGAGACAGATACGCAGTATTTT | CASSFTRETDTQYF
many | . | TRBJ2-1 | 14 | TRBV24-1 | TGTGCCACCAGTGATCCCGGGACGTGGGATGAGCAGTTCTTC | CATSDPGTWDEQFF
. | . | TRBJ2-5 | 14 | TRBV4-3 | TGCGCCAGCAGCCAAGGTTACATACAAGAGACCCAGTACTTC | CASSQGYIQETQYF
. | . | TRBJ1-5 | 16 | TRBV4-2 | TGTGCCAGCAGCCAAGATATCGGGACCGAGAATCAGCCCCAGCATTTT | CASSQDIGTENQPQHF
. | . | TRBJ2-7 | 14 | TRBV4-2 | TGTGCCAGCAGCCAAGTAGGGGCTCAGAACGAGCAGTACTTC | CASSQVGAQNEQYF
few | . | TRBJ1-1 | 14 | TRBV10-3 | TGTGCCATTGGAGACAGGAAAATGAACACTGAAGCTTTCTTT | CAIGDRKMNTEAFF
few | . | TRBJ2-1 | 14 | TRBV12-3/TRBV12-4 | TGTGCCAGCAGGGCGGGGCTCTCCTACAATGAGCAGTTCTTC | CASRAGLSYNEQFF
. | TRBD2 | TRBJ2-2 | 17 | TRBV7-2 | TGTGCCAGCAGCCCTGACTGGACTAGCGGGAGTTACGGGGAGCTGTTTTTT | CASSPDWTSGSYGELFF
. | . | TRBJ2-1 | 13 | TRBV20-1 | TGCAGTGCTAGGAGGGACTTTTACAATGAGCAGTTCTTC | CSARRDFYNEQFF
few | . | TRBJ2-7 | 11 | TRBV20-1 | TGCAGTGCTTCAAACCCGGGCGAGCAGTACTTC | CSASNPGEQYF
. | . | TRBJ2-1 | 12 | TRBV14 | TGTGCCAGCAGCCAAGAAAGGGTTTACCAGTTCTTC | CASSQERVYQFF
. | . | TRBJ1-4 | 14 | TRBV18 | TGTGCCACCCGTCGGGCAGCAACTAATGAAAAACTGTTTTTT | CATRRAATNEKLFF
many | TRBD1 | TRBJ2-1 | 14 | TRBV5-1 | TGCGCCAGCAGCGAGGGGGCGGTCTACAATGAGCAGTTCTTC | CASSEGAVYNEQFF
. | TRBD2 | TRBJ2-3 | 16 | TRBV20-1 | TGCAGTGCGAAGACAAGACTAGCGGTCTCCACAGATACGCAGTATTTT | CSAKTRLAVSTDTQYF
few | . | TRBJ2-1 | 15 | TRBV4-3 | TGCGCCAGCAGCCAAGGACTACACGGGGCCAATGAGCAGTTCTTC | CASSQGLHGANEQFF
. | . | TRBJ2-4 | 13 | TRBV2 | TGTGCCAGCAGTGAGGCCAGGGAAAACATTCAGTACTTC | CASSEARENIQYF